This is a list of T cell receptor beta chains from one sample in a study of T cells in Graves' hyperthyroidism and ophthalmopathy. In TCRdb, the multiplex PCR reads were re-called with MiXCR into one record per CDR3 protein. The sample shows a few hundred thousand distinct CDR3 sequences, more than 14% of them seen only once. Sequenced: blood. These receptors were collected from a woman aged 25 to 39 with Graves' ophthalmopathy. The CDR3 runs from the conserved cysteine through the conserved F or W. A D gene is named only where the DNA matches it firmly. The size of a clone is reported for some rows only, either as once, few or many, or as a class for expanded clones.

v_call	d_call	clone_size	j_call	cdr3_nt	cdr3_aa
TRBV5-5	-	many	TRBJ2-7	TGTGCCAGCAGCTTCCAGGGGCACTCCTACGAGCAGTACTTC	CASSFQGHSYEQYF
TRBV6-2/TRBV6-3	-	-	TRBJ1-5	TGTGCCAGCAGTTACGAGGATTATCAGCCCCAGCATTTT	CASSYEDYQPQHF
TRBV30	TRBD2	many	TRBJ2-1	TGTGCCTGGAGTGTACCGGGACTAGGCATATACAATGAGCAGTTCTTC	CAWSVPGLGIYNEQFF
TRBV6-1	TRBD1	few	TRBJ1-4	TGTGCCAGCACCAAGGGACAGTCTGATGAAAAACTGTTTTTT	CASTKGQSDEKLFF
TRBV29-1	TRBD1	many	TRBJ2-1	TGCAGCGTTGCCCACCCCGGGACAGGGTTCAATGAGCAGTTCTTC	CSVAHPGTGFNEQFF
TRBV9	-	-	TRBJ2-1	TGTGCCAGCAGCGTAGCCCCCAGGGGTAATGAGCAGTTCTTC	CASSVAPRGNEQFF
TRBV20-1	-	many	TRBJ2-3	TGCAGTGCTAGCGGGAAACTCAGCACAGATACGCAGTATTTT	CSASGKLSTDTQYF
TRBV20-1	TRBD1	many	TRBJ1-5	TGCAGTGCTAGTACGACAGGGGGTAATCAGCCCCAGCATTTT	CSASTTGGNQPQHF
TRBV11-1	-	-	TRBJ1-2	TGTGCCAGCAGCGACTCGGTAGGCAGCGGCTACACCTTC	CASSDSVGSGYTF
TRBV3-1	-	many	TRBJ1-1	TGTGCCAGCGGGTACGGGACACCGAACACTGAAGCTTTCTTT	CASGYGTPNTEAFF
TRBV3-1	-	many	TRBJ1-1	TGTGCCAGCAGCCAGGGGGATTCGAGCACTGAAGCTTTCTTT	CASSQGDSSTEAFF
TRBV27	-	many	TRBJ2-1	TGTGCCAGCAGCTACCCCGGGACACCTTACAATGAGCAGTTCTTC	CASSYPGTPYNEQFF
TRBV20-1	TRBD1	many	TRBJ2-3	TGCAGTGCTAGAGACTACCGTAGTGGCAGGGGGAAGGTATCAGATACGCAGTATTTT	CSARDYRSGRGKVSDTQYF
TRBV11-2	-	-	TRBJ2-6	TGTGCCAGCAGCTTAGGTATGACTGGGGCCAACGTCCTGACTTTC	CASSLGMTGANVLTF
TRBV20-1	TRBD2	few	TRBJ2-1	TGCAGTACGAGCGGGGGAAATTTTAGAAATGAGCAGTTCTTC	CSTSGGNFRNEQFF
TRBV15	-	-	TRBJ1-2	TGTGCCACCAGCAGAGGGGAAGGGACTAACTATGGCTACACCTTC	CATSRGEGTNYGYTF
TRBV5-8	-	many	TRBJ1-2	TGTGCCAGCAGCAACAGACAGGTTGGCTACACCTTC	CASSNRQVGYTF
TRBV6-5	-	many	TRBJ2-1	TGTGCCAGCAGTTACTCCAGCCGCGAGTACAATGAGCAGTTCTTC	CASSYSSREYNEQFF
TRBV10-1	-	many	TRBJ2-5	TGCGCCAGCAGTGAGCGGGGGGCTCAAGAGACCCAGTACTTC	CASSERGAQETQYF
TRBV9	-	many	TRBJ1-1	TGTGCCAGCAGCGACCGGATTTCGAACACTGAAGCTTTCTTT	CASSDRISNTEAFF
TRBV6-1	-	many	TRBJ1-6	TGTGCCAGCAGTTACAGGCTTTCGGGTTCACCCCTCCACTTT	CASSYRLSGSPLHF
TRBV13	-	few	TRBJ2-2	TGTGCCAGCAGCTTTGGACGGGGTCTTACCGGGGAGCTGTTTTTT	CASSFGRGLTGELFF
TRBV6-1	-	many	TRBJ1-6	TGTGCCAGCAGTCGCAAGTTTAGGGAGTCTCCTTCACCCCTCCACTTT	CASSRKFRESPSPLHF
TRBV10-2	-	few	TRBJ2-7	TGCGCCAGCAGTGAGGTGGCCGCCCGGGGGGAGCAGTACTTC	CASSEVAARGEQYF
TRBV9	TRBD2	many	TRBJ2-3	TGTGCCAGCAGCGGACAGCGGCTAGCGGGGGAAGGTGGAGGAACAGATACGCAGTATTTT	CASSGQRLAGEGGGTDTQYF
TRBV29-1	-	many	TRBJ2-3	TGCAGCGTGGACATCACAGATACGCAGTATTTT	CSVDITDTQYF
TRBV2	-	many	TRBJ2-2	TGTGCCACCTGGAGCACCGGGGAGCTGTTTTTT	CATWSTGELFF
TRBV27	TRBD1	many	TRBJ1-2	TGTGCCAGCAGCGAAATTCCCCGACGTCTGGGAGGGGACAGGGACGGCTATGGCTACACCTTC	CASSEIPRRLGGDRDGYGYTF
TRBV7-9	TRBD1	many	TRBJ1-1	TGTGCCAGCAGCCCCTCGACAGGGGCGAACACTGAAGCTTTCTTT	CASSPSTGANTEAFF
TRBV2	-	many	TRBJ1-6	TGTGCCAGCAGTGAAAGTTCACCCCTCCACTTT	CASSESSPLHF
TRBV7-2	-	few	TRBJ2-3	TGTGCCGGCAGCCCATATATCGGTACGCAGTATTTT	CAGSPYIGTQYF
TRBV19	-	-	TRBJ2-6	TGTGCCAGTAGTAAAAACAGGATCTCTAGGGCCAACGTCCTGACTTTC	CASSKNRISRANVLTF
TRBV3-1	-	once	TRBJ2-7	TGTGCCAGCAGCCATCCGGACCTTTACGAGCAGTACTTC	CASSHPDLYEQYF
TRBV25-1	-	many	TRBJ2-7	TGTGCCAGCCCGGGGGACAAGGGCTCCTACGAGCAGTACTTC	CASPGDKGSYEQYF
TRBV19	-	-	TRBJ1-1	TGTGCCAGTAGTATTCGACCGGAACAGGGTAGCCCCTACACTGAAGCTTTCTTT	CASSIRPEQGSPYTEAFF
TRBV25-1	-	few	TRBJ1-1	TGTGCCAGCGCCAGCACGGAAGCTTTCTTT	CASASTEAFF
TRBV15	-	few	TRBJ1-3	TGTGCCACCAGCAGAGATCCAAGACTGAGCTCTGGAAACACCATATATTTT	CATSRDPRLSSGNTIYF
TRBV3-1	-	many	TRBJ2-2	TGTGCCAGCAGCCAAGGTTCAGGGCCCGGGGAGCTGTTTTTT	CASSQGSGPGELFF
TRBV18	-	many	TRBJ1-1	TGTGCCAGCTCACCCAGGCCAAACACTGAAGCTTTCTTT	CASSPRPNTEAFF
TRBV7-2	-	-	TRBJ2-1	TGTGCCAGCAGACCCGGGACCGTCGACAATGAGCAGTTCTTC	CASRPGTVDNEQFF
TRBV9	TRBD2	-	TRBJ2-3	TGTGCCAGCAGCCCCCGGAGCGGGGGGGACTACAATACGCAGTATTTT	CASSPRSGGDYNTQYF
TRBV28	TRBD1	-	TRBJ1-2	TGTGCCAGCAGTCTATACAGGGGGCAGAGTGGCTACACCTTC	CASSLYRGQSGYTF
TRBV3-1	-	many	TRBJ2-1	TGTGCCAGCAGCCAAGTCCCCAATGAGCAGTTCTTC	CASSQVPNEQFF
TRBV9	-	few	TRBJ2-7	TGTGCCAGCAGCCTCGTAGGGGACCCAGGGGACGAGCAGTACTTC	CASSLVGDPGDEQYF
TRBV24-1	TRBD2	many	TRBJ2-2	TGTGCCACCAGTGTGCCTAGCGGGGGACCCGCGAACACCGGGGAGCTGTTTTTT	CATSVPSGGPANTGELFF
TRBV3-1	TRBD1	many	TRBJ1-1	TGTGCCAGCAGCCAAGGACAGGGGTGGGCTGAAGCTTTCTTT	CASSQGQGWAEAFF
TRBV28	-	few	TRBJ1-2	TGTGCCAGCAGTTTTGGGGGTCGGTATGGCTACACCTTC	CASSFGGRYGYTF
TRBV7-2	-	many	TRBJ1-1	TGTGCCAGCAGCACGGACAGTGGGAGCACTGAAGCTTTCTTT	CASSTDSGSTEAFF
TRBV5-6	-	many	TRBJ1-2	TGTGCCAGCTTAGGCAGGGTTATCAACTATGGCTACACCTTC	CASLGRVINYGYTF